This T cell receptor (beta chain) derives from a study of blood T cell repertoires in COVID-19. As processed by the authors: Reference gene primer amplification yielded estimated nucleated cell counts. TCRdb keeps only in-frame clones here, not all; method: immunoSEQ multiplex PCR. For V, J and clone size, that table is used; D and trimming come from the DNA. The repertoire holds more than 110,000 clones, with 75% to 85% as singletons. The CDR3 runs 11 residues. Germline V gives CDR1 MNHEY, CDR2 SVGAGI. V lost 5 bases and J 11 bases, leaving 12 bases between the germline ends. This clone was recorded many times.

This rearrangement joins TRBV6-5 to TRBJ1-1, with D hard to call. This TCR derives from a woman of 80 years or more with active or convalescent COVID-19. Input material: peripheral blood. The CDR3 DNA sequence: TGTGCCAGCAGTAACGGACTGCTGGCTTTCTTT. Amino acids: CASSNGLLAFF.